This TCR beta chain was identified in a study of cytotoxic CD8 clonotypes in ibrutinib-treated CLL. Study-wide context: Investigators reported some 24 partial and 2 complete responses; after median roughly 70 months, approximately 15 patients remained remitted and about 12 progressed.

The method was immunoSEQ multiplex PCR; TCRdb's version includes in-frame clones alone and lacks a portion of them. Of fewer than 150,000 clones detected, 84% appear once; the ten largest clones hold roughly 3.3%. With regard to this clone: Its target is unknown.

Study conclusions and caveats: Rare overall, public clonotypes shrank or held steady under therapy. Researchers report that baseline clonality outpaced age-matched healthy donors and tracked circulating CD8+ T-cell counts.

Looked up from germline, CDR1 is MNHEY and CDR2 is SMNVEV (reference sequence). The CDR3 spans 12 residues. Trimming removed 6 bases from V and 5 bases from J, with 8 bases in between. The V call is TRBV27, the J call TRBJ1-5; no reliable D call. Sample: PBMCs, taken after 24 months of ibrutinib treatment. The clonotype was recovered from a human donor with chronic lymphocytic leukemia. CDR3 sequence reads: CASRKEDQPQHF. The CDR3 DNA sequence: TGTGCCAGCAGGAAAGAAGATCAGCCCCAGCATTTT.